These 19 T cell receptor beta chains share one sample of origin, sequenced in a study of blood T cell repertoires in COVID-19. Profiled with immunoSEQ multiplex PCR; TCRdb holds only in-frame clones, not every one. The data hold more than 200,000 clones, with 84% observed a single time. The sequencing input was PBMCs or T cells enriched from blood (not recorded which). The origin of the receptors is a man between 60 and 75 years old who had recovered from COVID-19.

The chain uses TRBV3-1 (or the pseudogene TRBV3-2) and TRBJ2-5; 8 nucleotides align to TRBD2. V was clipped by 0 bases and J by 0 bases; unmatched bases: 9. Germline V CDR1 and CDR2: LGHDT, YNNKEL (reference sequence). The CDR3 covers 18 residues. In DNA form, the CDR3 reads TGTGCCAGCAGCCAAGAGGCAAGCGGGGGATCGTACCAAGAGACCCAGTACTTC. It encodes CASSQEASGGSYQETQYF.

This clone was recorded a few times. CDR3 nucleotide sequence: TGTGCCAGCAGGCTTCGGGACGAGCAGTACTTC. Encoded protein: CASRLRDEQYF. The chain combines TRBV2 with TRBJ2-7; D remains unclear. Per the germline V gene, CDR1 is SNHLY and CDR2 is FYNNEI. V was shortened by 6 bases and J by 5 bases, with 8 bases between the two germline ends. The CDR3 is made up of 11 amino acids.

The chain combines TRBV11-1 with TRBJ2-2; TRBD1 is a possible D gene (6 bases). CDR3 size: 16 residues. V lost 5 bases and J 5 bases, leaving 18 bases between the germline ends. Germline V gene data show CDR1 as SGHAT and CDR2 as FQDESV (reference sequence). The CDR3 here is CASSPPPDRGTGELFF. The CDR3 DNA reads TGTGCCAGCAGCCCGCCACCGGACAGAGGAACCGGGGAGCTGTTTTTT.

The chain employs TRBV29-1 and TRBJ2-4; a possible D gene is TRBD1 (5 bases). The CDR3 is 14 amino acids. V dropped 5 bases and J dropped 7 bases, with 18 bases sitting between them. Germline CDR1 is SQVTM and CDR2 is ANQGSEA. CDR3 coding DNA: TGCAGCGTTTTCTTACAGGAAAGGGCGAACATTCAGTACTTC. Its translation: CSVFLQERANIQYF.

DNA for the CDR3: TGTGCCAGCAGCTTAGCTTCACACTCTGGAAACACCATATATTTT. The encoded protein is CASSLASHSGNTIYF. V is TRBV7-2 and J is TRBJ1-3; D is unclear. This CDR3 contains 15 residues. CDR1 is SGHTA and CDR2 is FQGNSA in the germline V gene. Trimming cost V 0 bases and J 0 bases, with 6 bases left between them.

V usage is TRBV5-1 and J usage is TRBJ2-3, with 12 bases matching TRBD2. V lost 0 bases and J lost 0; bases outside the gene matches: 8. The germline gives CDR1 SGHRS, CDR2 YFSETQ. CDR3 length: 19 amino acids. The CDR3 loop is CASSLEASGGAGSTDTQYF. CDR3 sequence (DNA): TGCGCCAGCAGCTTGGAGGCTAGCGGGGGGGCCGGTAGCACAGATACGCAGTATTTT. Based on the CDR3 plus reference TRBV5-1 and TRBJ2-3, the full variable domain is KAGVTQTPRYLIKTRGQQVTLSCSPISGHRSVSWYQQTPGQGLQFLFEYFSETQRNKGNFPGRFSGRQFSNSRSEMNVSTLELGDSALYLCASSLEASGGAGSTDTQYFGPGTRLTVL.

The V call is TRBV3-1 (or the pseudogene TRBV3-2), the J call TRBJ1-3; D is unresolved. CDR3 length equals 15 residues. In germline, CDR1 is LGHDT, CDR2 YNNKEL (reference sequence). Trimming left V 0 bases short and J 2 bases short, with 8 bases between. The CDR3 spells CASSQDSGTGNTIYF. The DNA of the CDR3 is TGTGCCAGCAGCCAAGATTCCGGGACTGGAAACACCATATATTTT.

This clone was detected once. This chain joins TRBV5-1 and TRBJ1-1, with TRBD1 as a possible D gene (5 bases). The CDR3 length is 12 residues. CDR1 is SGHRS and CDR2 is YFSETQ in the germline V gene. Trimming took 0 bases from V and 7 from J, leaving 7 bases between them. This CDR3 is CASSLGQREAFF. CDR3 in DNA: TGCGCCAGCAGCTTGGGACAGCGTGAAGCTTTCTTT.

This chain uses TRBV7-9 with TRBJ1-6; D is possibly TRBD1 (6 bases). Germline CDR1 and CDR2: SEHNR and FQNEAQ (reference sequence). This CDR3 comprises 16 residues. Trimming removed 0 bases at V and 7 bases at J, with 13 bases between. CDR3 protein: CASSLAGTTSNSPLHF. In DNA, the CDR3 is TGTGCCAGCAGCTTAGCCGGGACAACCAGCAATTCACCCCTCCACTTT.

The CDR3 region is CASSLTSGGYNEQFF. CDR3 DNA sequence: TGTGCCAGCAGCCTGACTAGCGGGGGGTACAATGAGCAGTTCTTC. The chain employs TRBV7-8 and TRBJ2-1, with 13 bases aligning to TRBD2. Trimming at V came to 5 bases and at J to 4 bases, leaving 2 bases not matched to a gene. The CDR3 extends over 15 amino acids. The germline gives CDR1 SGHVS, CDR2 FQNEAQ.

This chain connects TRBV12-3 or TRBV12-4 to TRBJ1-4; D ambiguous. V was pared by 6 bases and J by 11 bases, with 13 bases between. The CDR3 length is 12 residues. The CDR3 DNA reads TGTGCCAGCAGCCTCGGGGTAGGCAAACTGTTTTTT. It yields the protein CASSLGVGKLFF.

V gene TRBV6-6 combines with J gene TRBJ2-1, with TRBD2 matching 10 bases. V trimming: 6 bases; J trimming: 8 bases; junction bases outside the gene matches: 10. The CDR3 has 15 residues. Germline lookup yields CDR1 MNHNY and CDR2 SVGAGI (reference sequence). The CDR3 nucleotides are TGTGCCAGCAGCCTAAGCGGGGGGGCGGTGCATGAGCAGTTCTTC. Encoded protein: CASSLSGGAVHEQFF.

The chain carries TRBV10-3 and TRBJ1-1, with TRBD1 identical over 7 bases. The CDR3 spans 11 residues. V was clipped by 4 bases and J by 11 bases; unmatched bases: 4. In germline, CDR1 is ENHRY, CDR2 SYGVKD. For the CDR3, the DNA is TGTGCCATCAGTGGACAGGGTGCCGCTTTCTTT. This sequence encodes CAISGQGAAFF.

The rearrangement uses TRBV7-9 and TRBJ2-7; 15 bases align to TRBD2. After removal of 5 bases from V and 4 bases from J, the junction contained 6 bases not matched to a gene. The CDR3 extends over 16 amino acids. Germline CDR1 is SEHNR and CDR2 is FQNEAQ (reference sequence). The CDR3 sequence is CASSPGTSGGSYEQYF. As DNA, the CDR3 is TGTGCCAGCAGCCCTGGGACTAGCGGGGGGTCGTACGAGCAGTACTTC.

V usage is TRBV15 and J usage is TRBJ2-5; weak D call: TRBD1 (6 bases). V lost 3 bases, J lost 1 base, and 12 bases lay in between. CDR3 length: 15 residues. CDR1 is LNHNV, CDR2 YYDKDF, per germline (reference sequence). This chain's CDR3 is CATSSKTGPQETQYF. CDR3 sequence (DNA): TGTGCCACCAGCAGTAAAACAGGGCCCCAAGAGACCCAGTACTTC.

The chain carries TRBV4-2 and TRBJ2-7, with 8 nucleotides matching TRBD1. The germline gives CDR1 LGHNA, CDR2 YNFKEQ. J lost 0 bases, V lost 0 bases, and 4 bases had no gene match. The CDR3 runs 16 residues. The CDR3: CASSQDLGQVSYEQYF. For the CDR3, the DNA is TGTGCCAGCAGCCAAGATTTGGGACAGGTCTCCTACGAGCAGTACTTC.

The V call is TRBV6-5, the J call TRBJ2-7; 7 bases are a match to TRBD1. The V gene end was trimmed by 6 bases and the J gene end by 0 bases; junction bases not matched to a gene: 8. The CDR3 runs to 15 residues. The germline V gene encodes CDR1 MNHEY and CDR2 SVGAGI. The CDR3, as DNA: TGTGCCAGCAGCCGAGGACAGGCAAGCTCCTACGAGCAGTACTTC. Translated: CASSRGQASSYEQYF.

The V call is TRBV6-5, the J call TRBJ1-1; 7 bases are a match to TRBD1. This CDR3 has 14 amino acids. The germline V gene encodes CDR1 MNHEY and CDR2 SVGAGI. V shed 4 bases, J shed 5 bases, and the junction held 7 bases outside the gene matches. In DNA form, the CDR3 reads TGTGCCAGCAGTTCAACAGGGGTCGGGACTGAAGCTTTCTTT. It encodes CASSSTGVGTEAFF.

This sequence joins TRBV18 and TRBJ2-7; 9 positions agree with TRBD1. J was trimmed by 5 bases and V by 3 bases; bases with no gene match: 11. The V gene's germline CDR1 is KGHSH and CDR2 LQKENI. This CDR3 comprises 16 residues. This chain's CDR3 is CASSPVPGQGPHEQYF. CDR3 nucleotides: TGTGCCAGCTCACCGGTACCGGGACAGGGTCCCCACGAGCAGTACTTC.